This is a list of T cell receptor beta chains from one sample in a study of blood T cells in healthy people across ages. Using its own MiXCR run on the 5' RACE reads, TCRdb lists one record per CDR3 protein. The table records 700,000 to 850,000 distinct CDR3 sequences, 53% of them present only once. Sequenced sample: blood. The receptors stem from a man older than 75 in good health. Each CDR3 is given with its conserved first and last residue. Fields, in order: D gene, V gene, clone size, J gene, CDR3 DNA, CDR3 protein. D genes are given only for firm matches. Clone size is not always given. Where it is, it says once, few, many or a class for expanded clones.

D gene: -; V gene: TRBV29-1; clone size: -; J gene: TRBJ2-1; CDR3 DNA: TGCAGCGTTGGGGGTACAGGGAACAATGAGCAGTTCTTC; CDR3 protein: CSVGGTGNNEQFF
D gene: -; V gene: TRBV12-3/TRBV12-4; clone size: -; J gene: TRBJ2-7; CDR3 DNA: TGTGCCAGCAGTTTGGGTGCCAATAACTACGAGCAGTACTTC; CDR3 protein: CASSLGANNYEQYF
D gene: -; V gene: TRBV20-1; clone size: few; J gene: TRBJ2-1; CDR3 DNA: TGCAGTGCTAGCAGGGTCGGGGCTAGCTTCTACAATGAGCAGTTCTTC; CDR3 protein: CSASRVGASFYNEQFF
D gene: TRBD1; V gene: TRBV20-1; clone size: -; J gene: TRBJ1-2; CDR3 DNA: TGCACAATATGGGAACAGGGGATCCACACCTTC; CDR3 protein: CTIWEQGIHTF
D gene: -; V gene: TRBV5-1; clone size: few; J gene: TRBJ2-7; CDR3 DNA: TGCGCCAGCAGCCCATTAATGGCCGCCCGCGAGCAGTACTTC; CDR3 protein: CASSPLMAAREQYF
D gene: TRBD1; V gene: TRBV5-1; clone size: few; J gene: TRBJ2-7; CDR3 DNA: TGCGCCAGCAGCTCACGACAGGGAACTGTGCAGTACTTC; CDR3 protein: CASSSRQGTVQYF
D gene: TRBD2; V gene: TRBV4-2; clone size: few; J gene: TRBJ2-3; CDR3 DNA: TGTGCCAGCAGCCCCCGCGGGGCTAGCGGGGGCACAGATACGCAGTATTTT; CDR3 protein: CASSPRGASGGTDTQYF
D gene: -; V gene: TRBV7-6; clone size: few; J gene: TRBJ2-1; CDR3 DNA: TGTGCCAGCAGCCCAGGAGGGGGCTTCTACAATGAGCAGTTCTTC; CDR3 protein: CASSPGGGFYNEQFF
D gene: TRBD2; V gene: TRBV3-1; clone size: -; J gene: TRBJ2-3; CDR3 DNA: TGTGCCAGCAGCCAACCTAGCGGGAGGGCGACAGATACGCAGTATTTT; CDR3 protein: CASSQPSGRATDTQYF
D gene: -; V gene: TRBV14; clone size: -; J gene: TRBJ2-5; CDR3 DNA: TGTGCCAGCAGCCAAGTCAGCTCAGGATCTGAGACCCAGTACTTC; CDR3 protein: CASSQVSSGSETQYF
D gene: -; V gene: TRBV4-2; clone size: few; J gene: TRBJ2-7; CDR3 DNA: TGTGCCAGCAGCCCCATCCAAGGGCGGGAAGTTATCTACGAGCAGTACTTC; CDR3 protein: CASSPIQGREVIYEQYF
D gene: -; V gene: TRBV27; clone size: -; J gene: TRBJ1-1; CDR3 DNA: TGTGCCAGCAGTTTATCGAGGGGGGTTCGCACTGAAGCTTTCTTT; CDR3 protein: CASSLSRGVRTEAFF
D gene: -; V gene: TRBV20-1; clone size: -; J gene: TRBJ2-3; CDR3 DNA: TGCAGTGCCCTCCGGGACTTTCCCTCCACAGATACGCAGTATTTT; CDR3 protein: CSALRDFPSTDTQYF